This T cell receptor (beta chain) is from a study of blood T cells in healthy people across ages. Findings and caveats of the study: Roughly linearly, TCR beta diversity per million T cells fell as age increased. Relative to aged donors, long-lived donors carried more naive CD4+ cells and displayed higher diversity. From one million sequenced T cells, diversity estimates were lower bounds.

Primed by a sample-barcoded 5' primer and a J-beta primer mix, a second PCR proceeded for 7 to 11 cycles. Every cDNA molecule carried a tag from a template-switch adaptor bearing 12 random nucleotides. TCRdb independently ran MiXCR on the 5' RACE reads; one entry per CDR3 protein. The sample shows roughly 2 million distinct CDR3 sequences, 40% to 55% of them seen only once. Germline loops: CDR1 PRHDT, CDR2 FYEKMQ (reference sequence). There are 15 residues in the CDR3. A note on this clonotype: The antigen remains unidentified.

This clonotype originated in a woman aged 40 to 50 in good health. The chain employs TRBV13 and TRBJ2-7, with TRBD1 matching over 9 bases. With the DNA end fitting TRBJ2-4 better, the J assignment may be wrong. Source material: blood. CDR3 in DNA: TGTGCCAGCAGCTCTGGACAGGGGTTCGGAAACATTCAGTACTTC. Its translation: CASSSGQGFGNIQYF.